The 3 T cell receptor beta chains in this list originate from one sample, sequenced in a study of T cell responses to AZD1222 COVID-19 vaccine. Repertoires were generated with immunoSEQ multiplex PCR, while TCRdb's copy carries only in-frame clones and drops some. The table lists about 130,000 clones, under 90% of them singletons, with 20% to 25% in the top ten. The sample here was peripheral blood, taken on day 0 of AZD1222 vaccination. All receptors come from an adult in good health.

This sequence joins TRBV10-1 and TRBJ2-3; perhaps TRBD1 as D (6 bases). The germline V and J ends were trimmed by 4 bases and 0 bases, with 17 bases remaining between them. CDR1 is WNHNN and CDR2 is SYGVQD in the germline V gene (reference sequence). The CDR3 length is 17 residues. The CDR3 is CASSGGPLRGSTDTQYF. In nucleotides, the CDR3 is TGCGCCAGCAGTGGGGGGCCTTTGAGGGGTAGCACAGATACGCAGTATTTT.

The rearrangement uses TRBV5-1 and TRBJ2-1, with D possibly matching TRBD1 (5 bases). The CDR3 contains 15 residues. Germline lookup yields CDR1 SGHRS and CDR2 YFSETQ. Trimming stripped 0 bases from V and 4 bases from J, with 11 bases between. The CDR3 is CASSLDRTGYNEQFF. The CDR3 bases are TGCGCCAGCAGCTTGGACCGAACAGGATACAATGAGCAGTTCTTC.

This clone was observed once. V gene TRBV4-3 combines with J gene TRBJ2-1; a weak D match, TRBD1 (5 bases). V gave up 0 bases and J gave up 15 bases, with 12 bases separating them. The germline gives CDR1 LGHNA, CDR2 YSLEER. The CDR3 totals 12 residues. CDR3 sequence reads: CASSQDGGASFF. CDR3 in DNA: TGCGCCAGCAGCCAAGATGGTGGGGCTTCGTTCTTC.